A single sample is the source of the 22 T cell receptor beta chains below, sequenced in a study of blood T cell repertoires in COVID-19. The protocol was immunoSEQ multiplex PCR, while the TCRdb copy is restricted to in-frame clones and leaves out a portion. Of approximately 150,000 clones detected, roughly 88% appear once; the ten largest clones hold approximately 4.6%. Sequenced material: peripheral blood. These receptors were collected from a man between 18 and 29 years old with COVID-19, enrolled during active disease.

The CDR3 loop is CATGGDRVSPLAYEQYF. CDR3 bases: TGTGCCACCGGGGGTGACAGGGTATCCCCTCTCGCCTACGAGCAGTACTTC. This chain connects TRBV2 to TRBJ2-7; D is perhaps TRBD1 (7 bases). Per the germline V gene, CDR1 is SNHLY and CDR2 is FYNNEI. With 10 bases removed from V and 2 bases from J, the gap between germline ends came to 27 bases. This CDR3 spans 17 amino acids.

This chain links TRBV5-6 with TRBJ2-3; D gene uncertain. The ends were cut back, 0 bases at V and 5 bases at J, with 13 bases in the middle. Germline V CDR1 and CDR2: SGHDT, YYEEEE. The CDR3 length is 15 residues. For the CDR3, the DNA is TGTGCCAGCAGCTTGGGGGCAGGTCTTGGAGATACGCAGTATTTT. The encoded protein is CASSLGAGLGDTQYF.

This chain connects TRBV19 to TRBJ1-5; D ambiguous. V was trimmed by 3 bases and J by 3 bases, leaving 12 bases between them. The CDR3 runs 15 residues. Looked up from germline, CDR1 is LNHDA and CDR2 is SQIVND (reference sequence). The CDR3, as DNA: TGTGCCAGTAGTATTGGCAGGAATCTCAATCAGCCCCAGCATTTT. It codes for CASSIGRNLNQPQHF.

V usage is TRBV6-5 and J usage is TRBJ2-1; possibly TRBD2 for D (6 bases). Germline CDR1 is MNHEY and CDR2 is SVGAGI. The ends were cut back, 8 bases at V and 10 bases at J, with 15 bases in the middle. The CDR3 has 12 residues. The CDR3 protein is CASRRRDFEQFF. CDR3 DNA sequence: TGTGCCAGCCGACGGAGGGATTTCGAGCAGTTCTTC.

This clone was seen a single time. V and J are TRBV5-1 and TRBJ2-7; 10 bases are shared with TRBD1. The CDR3 consists of 15 residues. V dropped 0 bases and J dropped 4; count of bases not matched to a gene: 4. Germline values: CDR1 SGHRS, CDR2 YFSETQ. The CDR3 DNA is TGCGCCAGCAGCTTGGCCTGGGACAGGGGATACGAGCAGTACTTC. Encoded protein: CASSLAWDRGYEQYF.

This clone has only one observation. The gene calls are TRBV2 and TRBJ1-1; 7 bases are shared with TRBD1. Germline V gene lookup returns CDR1 SNHLY and CDR2 FYNNEI. The CDR3 consists of 15 residues. V gave up 4 bases and J gave up 1 base; unmatched junction bases: 6. The CDR3 reads CASSAGRGANTEAFF. In DNA form, the CDR3 reads TGTGCCAGCAGTGCGGGCAGGGGGGCGAACACTGAAGCTTTCTTT.

The J gene is TRBJ1-5, the V gene TRBV7-9, with TRBD1 identical over 8 bases. This CDR3 comprises 13 residues. The trim removed 5 bases at V and 5 bases at J, leaving 2 bases unmatched. CDR1 is SEHNR, CDR2 FQNEAQ, per germline (reference sequence). The CDR3 spells CASSGQGDQPQHF. As DNA, the CDR3 is TGTGCCAGCAGCGGACAGGGAGATCAGCCCCAGCATTTT. The full variable domain, completed using reference TRBV7-9 and TRBJ1-5, is DTGVSQNPRHKITKRGQNVTFRCDPISEHNRLYWYRQTLGQGPEFLTYFQNEAQLEKSRLLSDRFSAERPKGSFSTLEIQRTEQGDSAMYLCASSGQGDQPQHFGDGTRLSIL.

The chain has TRBV18 and TRBJ1-5; tentative D call: TRBD1 (6 bases). CDR1 and CDR2 (germline): KGHSH, LQKENI. This CDR3 is built from 14 residues. The V end was cut by 3 bases, the J end by 3 bases, with 9 bases between. In nucleotides, the CDR3 is TGTGCCAGCTCACCCCGGGACACCAATCAGCCCCAGCATTTT. Its protein product is CASSPRDTNQPQHF.

The genes are TRBV24-1 and TRBJ1-5, with 7 bases fitting TRBD1. This CDR3 is 13 amino acids long. The ends lost 12 bases at V and 4 bases at J; junction bases unmatched: 8. The germline gives CDR1 KGHDR, CDR2 SFDVKD. The CDR3 DNA follows: TGTGCCCCCGCAGGACAGGTTAATCAGCCCCAGCATTTT. As protein: CAPAGQVNQPQHF.

This clone was recorded once. The chain uses TRBV7-6 and TRBJ1-3; no definite D call. Germline CDR1 is SGHVS and CDR2 is FNYEAQ. Deletions cut 1 base from V and 0 bases from J, with 22 bases between. This CDR3 contains 20 residues. CDR3 bases: TGTGCCAGCAGCTTAGATCCCCGCGGGGTCTACCTCGACTCTGGAAACACCATATATTTT. Encoded protein: CASSLDPRGVYLDSGNTIYF.

The count of this clone is one. V is TRBV28 and J is TRBJ2-2; 12 nucleotides agree with TRBD1. The junction had 8 bases not matched to a gene; V was cut back by 6 bases and J by 6 bases. This CDR3 region has 16 residues. Per germline, CDR1 MDHEN and CDR2 SYDVKM. CDR3 bases: TGTGCCAGCAGACCCCCGGGACAGGGGGCCCCCGGGGAGCTGTTTTTT. It specifies CASRPPGQGAPGELFF.

In DNA, the CDR3 is TGTGCCAGTAGCGTCTCTAGCACAGATACGCAGTATTTT. Amino acids: CASSVSSTDTQYF. This chain links TRBV19 with TRBJ2-3; D not resolved. The CDR3 has 13 residues. V lost 6 bases and J 0 bases, leaving 7 bases between the germline ends. Germline-derived CDR1 and CDR2 are LNHDA and SQIVND (reference sequence).

CDR3 protein: CASSLDIAREAFF. The CDR3 region has the DNA TGTGCCAGCAGCTTAGATATTGCCAGGGAAGCTTTCTTT. V usage is TRBV11-2 and J usage is TRBJ1-1; D is unclear. V was clipped by 0 bases and J by 8 bases, with 10 bases between them. Germline lookup yields CDR1 SGHAT and CDR2 FQNNGV. This CDR3 is 13 amino acids long.

V and J are TRBV7-2 and TRBJ1-6; 9 bases fit TRBD1. The CDR3 loop spans 14 amino acids. Germline V gene data show CDR1 as SGHTA and CDR2 as FQGNSA. With V trimmed by 4 bases and J by 6 bases, 1 base remained unmatched. The CDR3 protein is CASSSDRGNSPLHF. CDR3 bases: TGTGCCAGCAGCTCGGACAGGGGTAATTCACCCCTCCACTTT.

This chain uses TRBV28 with TRBJ1-6; no reliable D call. The ends were cut back, 2 bases at V and 9 bases at J, with 11 bases in the middle. CDR1 MDHEN and CDR2 SYDVKM come from the germline V gene. The CDR3 spans 14 residues. Written as DNA, the CDR3 is TGTGCCAGCAGTTTACTTACAGTACCTTCACCCCTCCACTTT. Translation gives CASSLLTVPSPLHF.

This chain connects TRBV28 to TRBJ2-1, with a tentative D call TRBD2 (7 bases). The V gene lost 7 bases and the J gene lost 2 bases, with 12 bases spanning the gap. The CDR3 has 14 residues. Germline-derived CDR1 and CDR2 are MDHEN and SYDVKM. The CDR3 coding sequence is TGTGCCAGCACAATCGGGGGGCCCTACAATGAGCAGTTCTTC. It yields the protein CASTIGGPYNEQFF.

The gene calls are TRBV9 and TRBJ1-1; 12 bases match TRBD1. The CDR3 is made up of 16 amino acids. V trimming: 2 bases; J trimming: 1 base; junction bases outside the gene matches: 3. The germline gives CDR1 SGDLS, CDR2 YYNGEE. The CDR3: CASSVGTGGANTEAFF. DNA of the CDR3: TGTGCCAGCAGCGTGGGGACAGGGGGCGCGAACACTGAAGCTTTCTTT.

The rearrangement joins TRBV9 to TRBJ2-3; D possibly corresponds to TRBD2 (6 bases). Trimming took off 7 bases at V and 5 bases at J, with 20 bases between the two ends. The CDR3 length is 15 residues. Looked up from germline, CDR1 is SGDLS and CDR2 is YYNGEE. The CDR3 DNA follows: TGTGCCAGCCACCGAGCGGAAGGGGAGGTAGATACGCAGTATTTT. Encoded protein: CASHRAEGEVDTQYF.

This chain joins TRBV5-1 and TRBJ2-2, with TRBD2 as a possible D gene (7 bases). V was pared by 0 bases and J by 4 bases, with 16 bases between. CDR3 length: 17 amino acids. Germline assignment: CDR1 SGHRS and CDR2 YFSETQ. CDR3 region: CASSLEFGGRGTGELFF. For the CDR3, the DNA is TGCGCCAGCAGCTTGGAATTCGGGGGGCGCGGCACCGGGGAGCTGTTTTTT. Full variable domain (missing parts from reference TRBV5-1 and TRBJ2-2): KAGVTQTPRYLIKTRGQQVTLSCSPISGHRSVSWYQQTPGQGLQFLFEYFSETQRNKGNFPGRFSGRQFSNSRSEMNVSTLELGDSALYLCASSLEFGGRGTGELFFGEGSRLTVL.

J is TRBJ2-2 and V is TRBV5-1; 7 bases are shared with TRBD1. This CDR3 is built from 15 residues. V gave up 4 bases and J gave up 2 bases; unmatched junction bases: 5. Per germline, CDR1 SGHRS and CDR2 YFSETQ. The CDR3 sequence: CASSPDRVNTGELFF. As DNA, the CDR3 is TGCGCCAGCAGCCCCGACAGGGTCAACACCGGGGAGCTGTTTTTT.

The chain's CDR3 is CASTPRTGGDEAFF. The CDR3, as DNA: TGCGCCAGCACCCCGAGGACAGGGGGCGATGAAGCTTTCTTT. V gene TRBV23-1 combines with J gene TRBJ1-1, with 11 bases fitting TRBD1. TRBV23-1 is given ORF status, its function remaining uncertain. V lost 7 bases to trimming and J lost 7 bases; unmatched junction nucleotides: 8. The CDR3 has 14 residues.

In DNA form, the CDR3 reads TGTGCCAGCAGGCCCCCGGACAGGCGATACACCGGGGAGCTGTTTTTT. This gives the protein CASRPPDRRYTGELFF. J is TRBJ2-2 and V is TRBV27; 7 nucleotides line up with TRBD1. The V gene's germline CDR1 is MNHEY and CDR2 SMNVEV (reference sequence). CDR3 length: 16 amino acids. V was pared by 6 bases and J by 3 bases, with 10 bases of the junction left unmatched.